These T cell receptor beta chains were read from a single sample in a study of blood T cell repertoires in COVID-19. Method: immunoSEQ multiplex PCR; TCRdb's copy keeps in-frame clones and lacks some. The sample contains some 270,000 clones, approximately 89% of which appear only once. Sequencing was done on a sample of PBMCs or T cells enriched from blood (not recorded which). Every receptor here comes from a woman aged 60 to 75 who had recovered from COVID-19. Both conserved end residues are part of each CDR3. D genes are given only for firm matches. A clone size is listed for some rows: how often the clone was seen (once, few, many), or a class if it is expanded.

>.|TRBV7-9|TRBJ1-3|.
CASSPRTGIDNSGNTIYF
TGTGCCAGCAGCCCACGAACCGGTATCGACAACTCTGGAAACACCATATATTTT
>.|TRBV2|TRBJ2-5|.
CASGAYQETQYF
TGTGCCAGCGGGGCCTACCAAGAGACCCAGTACTTC
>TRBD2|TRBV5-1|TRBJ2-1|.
CASSWAGGLNEQFF
TGCGCCAGCAGCTGGGCGGGGGGCCTCAATGAGCAGTTCTTC
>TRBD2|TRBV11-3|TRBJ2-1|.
CASSTWTSGSYNEQFF
TGTGCCAGCAGCACGTGGACTAGCGGGAGTTACAATGAGCAGTTCTTC
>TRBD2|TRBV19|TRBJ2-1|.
CASSGGNEQFF
TGTGCCAGTAGCGGGGGGAATGAGCAGTTCTTC
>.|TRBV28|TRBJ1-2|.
CASSLGSGREAGYTF
TGTGCCAGCAGTTTAGGGAGCGGGAGGGAGGCGGGCTACACCTTC
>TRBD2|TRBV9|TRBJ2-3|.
CASSVVAAGGPRDTQYF
TGTGCCAGCAGCGTAGTGGCAGCGGGGGGGCCTAGAGATACGCAGTATTTT
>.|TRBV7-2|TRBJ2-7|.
CASSWRSGDEQYF
TGTGCCAGCAGCTGGAGGTCGGGGGACGAGCAGTACTTC
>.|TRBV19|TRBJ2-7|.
CASSTAGLGSEQYF
TGTGCCAGTAGTACCGCGGGACTGGGCTCCGAGCAGTACTTC
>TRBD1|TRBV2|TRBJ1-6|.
CATGTGPYSPLHF
TGTGCCACGGGGACAGGGCCTTATTCACCCCTCCACTTT
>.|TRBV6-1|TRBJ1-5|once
CASSEGNNQPQHF
TGTGCCAGCAGTGAAGGTAACAATCAGCCCCAGCATTTT
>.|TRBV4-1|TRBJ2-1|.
CASSPKAGGDNEQFF
TGCGCCAGCAGCCCCAAAGCGGGCGGAGACAATGAGCAGTTCTTC
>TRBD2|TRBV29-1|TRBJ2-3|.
CSVYTGGVDTQYF
TGCAGCGTTTATACGGGGGGGGTAGATACGCAGTATTTT
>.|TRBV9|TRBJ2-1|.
CASSVEGLYNEQFF
TGTGCCAGCAGCGTCGAAGGACTGTACAATGAGCAGTTCTTC
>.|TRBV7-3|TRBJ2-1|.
CASSLGRQSDEQFF
TGTGCCAGCAGCTTGGGCCGGCAGTCGGATGAGCAGTTCTTC
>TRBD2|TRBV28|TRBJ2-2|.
CASSLPSGRASSTGELFF
TGTGCCAGCAGTTTACCTAGCGGGAGGGCCTCGAGCACCGGGGAGCTGTTTTTT
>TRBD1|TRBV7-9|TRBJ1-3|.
CASSLRQGSGNTIYF
TGTGCCAGCAGCCTACGACAGGGCTCTGGAAACACCATATATTTT